Ten or more counts support the clone carrying this TCR beta chain. The data were obtained in a study of regulatory T cells in long-lasting Graves disease. With iRepertoire HTBI primers and Arm-PCR of CDR3 regions, TCR beta libraries were built. TCRdb reprocessed the multiplex PCR reads with MiXCR, giving one entry per CDR3 protein. The sample lists 390,000 or so distinct CDR3 sequences; approximately 12% were seen once. The time point was: newly diagnosed GD, antithyroid drugs for less than 3 months. Isolated PBMC RNA provided the starting material for the TCR library. Looked up from germline, CDR1 is SEHNR and CDR2 is FQNEAQ (reference sequence). The CDR3 runs to 14 residues. V was shortened by 0 bases and J by 5 bases, with 9 bases between the two germline ends. These records were also assigned to another study, of T cells in Graves' hyperthyroidism and ophthalmopathy. That source adds: Stability of Graves' hyperthyroidism was defined as absent ophthalmopathy progression within 18 months. Lactation, pregnancy, other autoimmune disease or uncontrolled infection excluded patients. Blood also carried most thyroid clonotypes expanded above 0.001.

The TCR comes from a young woman with Graves disease. This material consisted of peripheral blood mononuclear cells (PBMCs), taken at new diagnosis, from a patient treated with antithyroid drugs. This chain uses TRBV7-9 with TRBJ2-3; maybe TRBD1 (5 bases). The CDR3 DNA follows: TGTGCCAGCAGCTTAGCCTCAGGGCGAGATACGCAGTATTTT. Translating gives CASSLASGRDTQYF. The whole variable domain, remainder taken from reference TRBV7-9 and TRBJ2-3, is DTGVSQNPRHKITKRGQNVTFRCDPISEHNRLYWYRQTLGQGPEFLTYFQNEAQLEKSRLLSDRFSAERPKGSFSTLEIQRTEQGDSAMYLCASSLASGRDTQYFGPGTRLTVL.